This T cell receptor (beta chain) derives from a study of CD8+ T cells in alopecia areata. Background on the study: It was oral tofacitinib, at 5 to 10 mg twice daily, that treated patients received.

Study findings and constraints: Among patients, TCR sharing was less clear than in mice, a difference possibly due in part to HLA diversity in the patient population. Relative to normal scalp, lesional scalp, especially alopecia totalis/universalis, showed higher clonality.

Concerning this clone itself: Its specificity is unknown.

The authors extracted RNA and reverse transcribed it into cDNA as the sequencing template. The data were produced by immunoSEQ multiplex PCR, yet TCRdb's version contains in-frame clones alone and is incomplete. The repertoire holds 100,000 to 150,000 clones, around 49% seen once, with 18% in the top ten. Collection of lesional scalp punch biopsies and peripheral blood was performed in alopecia areata patients. The material sequenced was CD8+ T cells sorted from blood, taken at week 0. The receptor was derived from a human donor with alopecia areata.

The CDR3 loop reads CAWSAGVINQPQHF. DNA for the CDR3: TGTGCCTGGAGTGCAGGGGTAATCAATCAGCCCCAGCATTTT. V gene TRBV30 combines with J gene TRBJ1-5; D may be TRBD1 (6 bases). The CDR3 loop spans 14 amino acids. The V gene's germline CDR1 is GTSNPN and CDR2 SVGIG (reference sequence). V lost 1 base, J lost 3 bases, and 10 bases lay in between. Filled out from reference TRBV30 and TRBJ1-5, the complete variable domain reads SQTIHQWPATLVQPVGSPLSLECTVEGTSNPNLYWYRQAAGRGLQLLFYSVGIGQISSEVPQNLSASRPQDRQFILSSKKLLLSDSGFYLCAWSAGVINQPQHFGDGTRLSIL.